This paragraph covers one T cell receptor (beta chain) sequence. What it binds is unknown. This sample stems from a study of T cells in narcolepsy. For the study at large: Enrolled donors included narcolepsy type 1 or type 2 patients and healthy controls.

Regarding the study as a whole: Comparing one patient's CSF and blood CD4+ clonotypes highlighted HCRT- and TRIB2-specific autoreactive clonotypes. Autoreactive clone sequences were missing from some blood memory CD4+ repertoires. Healthy controls reportedly lacked the autoreactive clonotypes serially found in patients' blood.

Repertoires were generated with immunoSEQ multiplex PCR, while TCRdb's copy carries only in-frame clones and drops some. The data contain about 27,000 clones, more than 75% of them singletons. CDR1 MNHNS and CDR2 SASEGT come from the germline V gene. Between the trimmed V and J ends, which lost 4 bases and 10 bases, there was a span of 15 bases. The CDR3 runs to 13 residues. Sequenced input: CD45RA- memory CD4+ T cells from PBMCs. This chain uses TRBV6-1 with TRBJ2-3; maybe TRBD1 (5 bases). The source is a human donor with narcolepsy. The CDR3 sequence is CASSGGPSLPQYF. The CDR3 region has the DNA TGTGCCAGCAGTGGGGGCCCCTCCCTCCCGCAGTATTTT.